The entry below gives a single T cell receptor beta chain sequence along with its context. The sample is drawn from a study of control samples from healthy donors and cancer patients. The repertoire was sequenced with immunoSEQ multiplex PCR; TCRdb's copy has only in-frame clones and lacks some. The sample has approximately 76,000 clones; approximately 80% are singletons. The CDR3 runs to 15 residues. Germline CDR1 MDHEN, CDR2 SYDVKM. V lost 6 bases, J lost 4 bases, and 18 bases lay in between. Material for sequencing was PBMCs. The origin of this receptor is a man between 60 and 70 years old with head and neck cancer. V is TRBV28 and J is TRBJ1-1; TRBD1 is a possible D gene (5 bases). The CDR3, as DNA: TGTGCCAGCAGGTACAGGTCCGGTAGAATCACTGAAGCTTTCTTT. Its translation is CASRYRSGRITEAFF.